This T cell receptor (beta chain) stems from a study of Graves' ophthalmopathy and Graves' hyperthyroidism. For the study at large: Cases classed as stable hyperthyroidism had no ophthalmopathy within 18 months of follow-up.

V lost 5 bases and J lost 6; bases outside the gene matches: 13. This CDR3 comprises 16 residues. The TCR beta CDR3 regions underwent amplification from RNA transcripts. The library came from an HTBI-primed first-round RT-PCR and a second-round multiplex PCR. MiXCR, applied by TCRdb to the multiplex PCR reads, yields one record per CDR3 protein. The top ten hold approximately 10% of the sample, which has roughly 1.1 million distinct CDR3 sequences, 35% to 45% seen once. This clonotype showed up many times. Hyperthyroidism in these 18- to 65-year-old patients was newly diagnosed, lasting under 2 months. Other autoimmune diseases, uncontrolled infections, pregnancy or lactation led to the exclusion of patients. Diagnosis used clinical symptoms, serum thyroxine, TRAb, thyroid ultrasound and orbital computed tomography.

This sequence was found in an adult man with Graves' hyperthyroidism. The rearrangement uses TRBV12-3 or TRBV12-4 and TRBJ1-1; 9 bases match TRBD1. What was sequenced was peripheral blood or thyroid tissue (not recorded which). CDR3: CASSLTPGQGMAEAFF. CDR3 in DNA: TGTGCCAGCAGTCTCACCCCCGGACAGGGGATGGCTGAAGCTTTCTTT.